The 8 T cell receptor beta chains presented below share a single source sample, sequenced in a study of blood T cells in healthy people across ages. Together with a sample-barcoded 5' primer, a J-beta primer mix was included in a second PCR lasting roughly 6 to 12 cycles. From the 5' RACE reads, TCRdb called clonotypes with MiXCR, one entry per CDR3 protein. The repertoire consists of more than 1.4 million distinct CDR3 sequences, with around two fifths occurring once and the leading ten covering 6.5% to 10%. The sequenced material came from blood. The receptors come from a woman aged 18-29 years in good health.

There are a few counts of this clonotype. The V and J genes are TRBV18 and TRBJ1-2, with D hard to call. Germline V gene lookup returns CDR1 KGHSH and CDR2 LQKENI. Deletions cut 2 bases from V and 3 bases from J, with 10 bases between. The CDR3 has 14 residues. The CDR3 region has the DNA TGTGCCAGCTCACCAGGGAGTAGAGACTATGGCTACACCTTC. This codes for CASSPGSRDYGYTF.

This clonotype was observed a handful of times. The CDR3 DNA is TGTGCCAGCAGTGAAATAGCGGGGAGCTCCTACAATGAGCAGTTCTTC. Amino acid sequence: CASSEIAGSSYNEQFF. The chain employs TRBV6-1 and TRBJ2-1; 8 bases agree with TRBD2. With 2 bases clipped from V and 0 bases from J, the junction kept 3 bases outside the gene matches. From germline, CDR1 is MNHNS and CDR2 SASEGT. CDR3 size: 16 residues.

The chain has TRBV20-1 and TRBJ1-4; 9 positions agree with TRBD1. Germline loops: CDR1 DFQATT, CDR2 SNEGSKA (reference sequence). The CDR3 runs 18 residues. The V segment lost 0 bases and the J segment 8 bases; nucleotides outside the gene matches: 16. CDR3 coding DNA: TGCAGTGCTAGAGATACCGGGACAGGGAAGACGGGTCGCGAAAAACTGTTTTTT. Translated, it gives CSARDTGTGKTGREKLFF.

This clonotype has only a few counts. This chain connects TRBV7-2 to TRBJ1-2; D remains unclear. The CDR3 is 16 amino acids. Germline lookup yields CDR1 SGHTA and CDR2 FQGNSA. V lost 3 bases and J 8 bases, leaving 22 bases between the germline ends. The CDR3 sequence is CASSFGPAGGGRGYTF. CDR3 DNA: TGTGCCAGCAGCTTTGGGCCGGCCGGAGGAGGGCGAGGCTACACCTTC. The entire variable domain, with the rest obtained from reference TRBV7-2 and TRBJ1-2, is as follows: GAGVSQSPSNKVTEKGKDVELRCDPISGHTALYWYRQSLGQGLEFLIYFQGNSAPDKSGLPSDRFSAERTGGSVSTLTIQRTQQEDSAVYLCASSFGPAGGGRGYTFGSGTRLTVV.

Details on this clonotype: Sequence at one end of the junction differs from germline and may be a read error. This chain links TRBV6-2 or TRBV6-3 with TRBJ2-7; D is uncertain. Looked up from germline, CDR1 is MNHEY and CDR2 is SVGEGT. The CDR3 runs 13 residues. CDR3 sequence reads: CACSPNPFDEQYF. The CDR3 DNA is TGTGCCTGCAGCCCCAACCCCTTTGACGAGCAGTACTTC.

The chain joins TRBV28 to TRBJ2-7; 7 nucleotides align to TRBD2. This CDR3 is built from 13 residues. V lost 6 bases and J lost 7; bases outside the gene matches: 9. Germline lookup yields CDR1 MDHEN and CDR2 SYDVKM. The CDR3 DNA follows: TGTGCCAGCAGCCTCTTGGGGGGGAGGGAGCAGTACTTC. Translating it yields CASSLLGGREQYF.

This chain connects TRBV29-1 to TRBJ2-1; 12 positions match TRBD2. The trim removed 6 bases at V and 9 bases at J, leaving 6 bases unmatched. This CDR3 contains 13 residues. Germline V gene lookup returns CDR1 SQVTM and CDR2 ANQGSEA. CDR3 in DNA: TGCAGCGTAACTAGCGGGAGGTCTAGTGAGCAGTTCTTC. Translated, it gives CSVTSGRSSEQFF.

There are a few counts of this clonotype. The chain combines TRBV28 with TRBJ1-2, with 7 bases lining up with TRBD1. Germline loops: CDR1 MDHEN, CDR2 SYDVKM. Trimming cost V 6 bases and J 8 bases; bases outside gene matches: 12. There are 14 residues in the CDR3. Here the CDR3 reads CASRYQGEGGGYTF. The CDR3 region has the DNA TGTGCCAGCAGATACCAGGGGGAAGGGGGCGGCTACACCTTC.